Listed below are T cell receptor beta chains from one sample, sequenced in a study of blood T cells in healthy people across ages. TCRdb reanalysed the 5' RACE reads using MiXCR and keeps one entry per CDR3 protein. The data contain about 800,000 distinct CDR3 sequences, 25% of them singletons. The same data also went into a second study, on T cells of mothers and their children.

The specimen sequenced was blood. The receptors stem from a boy younger than 18 in good health. Each CDR3 is given with its conserved first and last residue. Fields, in order: V gene, clone size, D gene, J gene, CDR3 DNA, CDR3 protein. The D gene is left open where the match is weak. Size is omitted from some rows. Given values are once, few, many or a class for expanded clones.

TRBV7-8	NA	TRBD1	TRBJ1-2	TGTGCCAGCAGCTTAGGGACAGGGAAAGGCTACACCTTC	CASSLGTGKGYTF
TRBV12-3/TRBV12-4	NA	NA	TRBJ1-1	TGTGCCAGCAGTTTAGTCAGGATCCAGGGCACTGAAGCTTTCTTT	CASSLVRIQGTEAFF
TRBV28	NA	NA	TRBJ2-7	TGTGCCAGCAGTAGACAGGTTTACGAGCAGTACTTC	CASSRQVYEQYF
TRBV12-3/TRBV12-4	few	TRBD1	TRBJ2-7	TGTGCCAGCAGTTTCGACAGGGTAAACGAGCAGTACTTC	CASSFDRVNEQYF
TRBV7-9	few	NA	TRBJ2-5	TGTGCCAGCAGCTTCTCCCTCAACAGCTTTCAAGAGACCCAGTACTTC	CASSFSLNSFQETQYF
TRBV7-2	NA	NA	TRBJ2-3	TGTGCCAGCAGCTTTCGGGAAGCGGATACGCAGTATTTT	CASSFREADTQYF
TRBV12-5	few	NA	TRBJ1-5	TGTGCTAGTGGTTTGGGTCTCAATCAGCCCCAGCATTTT	CASGLGLNQPQHF
TRBV27	NA	NA	TRBJ1-4	TGTGCCAGCAGTTTATTGAAAGGTAGCGAAAAACTGTTTTTT	CASSLLKGSEKLFF
TRBV2	few	TRBD1	TRBJ1-6	TGTGCCAGCAGTGGGACAGGGGGCGTTTCACCCCTCCACTTT	CASSGTGGVSPLHF
TRBV4-2	NA	NA	TRBJ2-2	TGTGCCAGCAGCCAAGCCCCCTCAGCGAACACCGGGGAGCTGTTTTTT	CASSQAPSANTGELFF
TRBV29-1	NA	NA	TRBJ2-1	TGCAGCGTTTTCGGCGGCATAGCAAACAATGAGCAGTTCTTC	CSVFGGIANNEQFF
TRBV7-2	NA	NA	TRBJ2-5	TGTGCCAGCAGCCCCCGGGGCAGGCGAGAAGAGACCCAGTACTTC	CASSPRGRREETQYF
TRBV5-1	few	NA	TRBJ2-1	TGCGCCAGCAGCTTGGAGGGGGTGGGGGAGTTCTTC	CASSLEGVGEFF
TRBV28	NA	NA	TRBJ2-7	TGTGCCAGCAGTTTGAAGGGGCGCGAGCAGTACTTC	CASSLKGREQYF
TRBV4-3	NA	TRBD2	TRBJ2-7	TGCGCCAGCAGCCAAAATAGCGGGAGCGTCCCCTACGAGCAGTACTTC	CASSQNSGSVPYEQYF
TRBV7-8	NA	NA	TRBJ2-1	TGTGCCAGCAGCTTAGCAGTATGGGCGCGGTTCAATGAGCAGTTCTTC	CASSLAVWARFNEQFF
TRBV6-2/TRBV6-3	NA	NA	TRBJ2-7	TGTGCCAGCACAGGGTCCCGCGAGCAGTACTTC	CASTGSREQYF
TRBV20-1	NA	NA	TRBJ2-7	TGCAGTGCTCGCGGGACAGCAGACTGGGACGAGCAGTACTTC	CSARGTADWDEQYF
TRBV9	few	NA	TRBJ2-7	TGTGCCAGCAGCGAGGGGGACTTGAGTCCCTACGAGCAGTACTTC	CASSEGDLSPYEQYF
TRBV9	few	NA	TRBJ1-3	TGTGCCAGCAGCGGAAGGGAAGGCGACATATATTTT	CASSGREGDIYF
TRBV2	NA	TRBD1	TRBJ1-2	TGTGCCAGCAGTGTTCCGACAGGGAGAGATGGCTACACCTTC	CASSVPTGRDGYTF
TRBV28	many	TRBD2	TRBJ2-5	TGTGCCAGCAGTTTACGCCCCTCTTTGCGGGGGAACCAAGAGACCCAGTACTTC	CASSLRPSLRGNQETQYF
TRBV6-5	few	TRBD1	TRBJ2-2	TGTGCCAGCAAGGTGGGACAGATCACCGGGGAGCTGTTTTTT	CASKVGQITGELFF
TRBV5-1	NA	NA	TRBJ1-4	TGCGCCAGCAGTTATCAGGGCACCACAACTAATGAAAAACTGTTTTTT	CASSYQGTTTNEKLFF
TRBV6-6	NA	TRBD1	TRBJ1-1	TGTGCCAGCAGTCCCCAGGACAGGGTGATCCTTGAAGCTTTCTTT	CASSPQDRVILEAFF
TRBV6-1	NA	NA	TRBJ2-5	TGTGCCAGCAGTGAGCTCCTTTTTCGGTCTCAAGAGACCCAGTACTTC	CASSELLFRSQETQYF
TRBV7-9	NA	NA	TRBJ1-1	TGTGCCAGCAGTACGGGGGGCGCCCCGACTGAAGCTTTCTTT	CASSTGGAPTEAFF
TRBV5-1	NA	TRBD1	TRBJ1-2	TGCGCCAGCAACTTGGGGACAGGGACATATGGCTACACCTTC	CASNLGTGTYGYTF
TRBV10-3	NA	NA	TRBJ2-4	TGTGCCATCAGTGAGGGGGACGTTATCACGGGGGTTGCCAAAAACATTCAGTACTTC	CAISEGDVITGVAKNIQYF
TRBV4-2	few	NA	TRBJ1-2	TGTGCCAGCAGCCAATCTTGGGGACCCGCGTATGGCTACACCTTC	CASSQSWGPAYGYTF
TRBV28	NA	NA	TRBJ2-5	TGTGCCAGCAGTGGGGGGAAGAGGGTCCAAGAGACCCAGTACTTC	CASSGGKRVQETQYF
TRBV5-5	few	TRBD1	TRBJ1-1	TGTGCCAGCAGCCCGACAGGGCCCCTAACAAACACTGAAGCTTTCTTT	CASSPTGPLTNTEAFF
TRBV20-1	few	NA	TRBJ2-2	TGCAGTGCTGTGCGGGACAAGAACACCGGGGAGCTGTTTTTT	CSAVRDKNTGELFF
TRBV3-1	few	NA	TRBJ1-2	TGTGCCAGCACGGGGGGGGCGACTAACTATGGCTACACCTTC	CASTGGATNYGYTF
TRBV6-5	NA	NA	TRBJ2-5	TGTGCCAGCAGTTACTCAGCGAGCATAGAGACCCAGTACTTC	CASSYSASIETQYF
TRBV30	few	NA	TRBJ2-6	TGTGCTTATGGGACATATTTGGCCGTCCTGACTTTC	CAYGTYLAVLTF
TRBV28	few	NA	TRBJ1-5	TGTGCCAGCAGTTTGGTGCAGGGGCAGCCCCAGCATTTT	CASSLVQGQPQHF
TRBV7-2	many	NA	TRBJ1-5	TGTGCCAGCAGCTTAGCGGCACGCAATCAGCCCCAGCATTTT	CASSLAARNQPQHF
TRBV11-2	NA	NA	TRBJ2-7	TGTGCCAGCTCATTCCGGACAGTAAGCCACGAGCAGTACTTC	CASSFRTVSHEQYF
TRBV20-1	NA	TRBD2	TRBJ2-2	TGCAGTGCTCCTGCGGGCGGGAGAACGGCCGCCGGGGAGCTGTTTTTT	CSAPAGGRTAAGELFF
TRBV12-3/TRBV12-4	few	NA	TRBJ1-1	TGTGCCAGCAGCTTCCAGACAGATATGAACACTGAAGCTTTCTTT	CASSFQTDMNTEAFF
TRBV6-2/TRBV6-3	few	NA	TRBJ1-1	TGTGCCAGCAGTTACTCGACGTTCCGGAGAACTGAAGCTTTCTTT	CASSYSTFRRTEAFF
TRBV4-3	NA	NA	TRBJ2-2	TGCGCCAGCAGCCACATCCAGGGGCCCGGGGAGCTGTTTTTT	CASSHIQGPGELFF
TRBV6-5	NA	NA	TRBJ1-4	TGTGCCAGCAGTTACTCGATCGGGGGTGGACAACTGTTTTTT	CASSYSIGGGQLFF
TRBV27	few	NA	TRBJ2-1	TGTGCCAGCAGTTTATCAGGGCAGGCCTACAATGAGCAGTTCTTC	CASSLSGQAYNEQFF
TRBV7-6	few	TRBD2	TRBJ2-1	TGTGCCAGCAGCTTAGTTCCGGGGGGGCACAATGAGCAGTTCTTC	CASSLVPGGHNEQFF
TRBV5-1	NA	NA	TRBJ2-4	TGCGCCAGCAGCTTGCAGGGCTCAAAAAACATTCAGTACTTC	CASSLQGSKNIQYF